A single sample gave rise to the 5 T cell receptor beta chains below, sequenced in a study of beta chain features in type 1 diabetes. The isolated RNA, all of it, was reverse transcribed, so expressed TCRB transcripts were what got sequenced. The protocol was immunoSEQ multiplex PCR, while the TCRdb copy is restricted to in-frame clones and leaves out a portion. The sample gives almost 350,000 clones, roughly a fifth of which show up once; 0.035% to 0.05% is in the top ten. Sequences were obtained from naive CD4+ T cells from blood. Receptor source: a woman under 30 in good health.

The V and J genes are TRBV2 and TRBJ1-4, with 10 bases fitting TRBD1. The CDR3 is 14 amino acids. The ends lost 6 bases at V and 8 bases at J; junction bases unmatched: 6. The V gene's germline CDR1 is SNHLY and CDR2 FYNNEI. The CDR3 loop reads CASRGTGESEKLFF. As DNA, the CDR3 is TGTGCCAGCAGGGGGACAGGGGAAAGCGAAAAACTGTTTTTT.

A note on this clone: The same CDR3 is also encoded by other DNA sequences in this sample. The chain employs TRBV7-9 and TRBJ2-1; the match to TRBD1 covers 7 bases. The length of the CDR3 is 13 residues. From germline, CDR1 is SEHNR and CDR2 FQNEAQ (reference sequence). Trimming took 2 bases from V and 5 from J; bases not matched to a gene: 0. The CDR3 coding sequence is TGTGCCAGCAGCTTAACAGGGGACAATGAGCAGTTCTTC. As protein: CASSLTGDNEQFF.

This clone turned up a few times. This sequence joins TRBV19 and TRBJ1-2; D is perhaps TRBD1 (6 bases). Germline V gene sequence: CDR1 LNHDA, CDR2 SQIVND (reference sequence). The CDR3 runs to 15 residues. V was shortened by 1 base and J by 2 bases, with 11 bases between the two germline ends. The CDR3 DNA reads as TGTGCCAGTAGTATAGCCCTCGGACAGAACTATGGCTACACCTTC. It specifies CASSIALGQNYGYTF. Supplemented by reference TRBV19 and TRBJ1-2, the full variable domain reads DGGITQSPKYLFRKEGQNVTLSCEQNLNHDAMYWYRQDPGQGLRLIYYSQIVNDFQKGDIAEGYSVSREKKESFPLTVTSAQKNPTAFYLCASSIALGQNYGYTFGSGTRLTVV.

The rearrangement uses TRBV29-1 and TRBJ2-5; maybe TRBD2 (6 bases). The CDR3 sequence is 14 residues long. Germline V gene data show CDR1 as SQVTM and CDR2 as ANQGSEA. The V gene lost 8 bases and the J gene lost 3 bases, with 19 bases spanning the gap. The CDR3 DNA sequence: TGCAGCCACTCGCGGGGTTCCCTCGAAGAGACCCAGTACTTC. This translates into CSHSRGSLEETQYF.

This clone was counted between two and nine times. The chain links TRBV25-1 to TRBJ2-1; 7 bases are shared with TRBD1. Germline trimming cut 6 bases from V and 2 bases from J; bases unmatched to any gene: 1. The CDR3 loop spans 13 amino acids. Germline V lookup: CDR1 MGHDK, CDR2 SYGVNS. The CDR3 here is CASRDRTYNEQFF. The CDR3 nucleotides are TGTGCCAGCAGGGACAGGACCTACAATGAGCAGTTCTTC.